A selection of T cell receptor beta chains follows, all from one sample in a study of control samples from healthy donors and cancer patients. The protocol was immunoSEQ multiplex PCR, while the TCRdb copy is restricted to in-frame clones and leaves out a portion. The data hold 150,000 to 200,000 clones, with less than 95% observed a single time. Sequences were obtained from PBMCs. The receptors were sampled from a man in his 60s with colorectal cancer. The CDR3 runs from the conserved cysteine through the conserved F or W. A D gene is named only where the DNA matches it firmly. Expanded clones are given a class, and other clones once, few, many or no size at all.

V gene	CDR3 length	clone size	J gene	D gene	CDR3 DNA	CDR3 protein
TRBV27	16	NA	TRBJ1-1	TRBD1	TGTGCCAGCAGCTTGGGACAGGACTCTGTGAACACTGAAGCTTTCTTT	CASSLGQDSVNTEAFF
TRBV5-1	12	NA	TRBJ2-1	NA	TGCGCCAGCAGCTTGGACAAAAATGAGCAGTTCTTC	CASSLDKNEQFF
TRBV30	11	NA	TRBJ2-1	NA	TGTGCCTGGAGTCCCAGGAATGAGCAGTTCTTC	CAWSPRNEQFF
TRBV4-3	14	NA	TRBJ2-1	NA	TGCGCCAGCAGCCAGGATGGAGGGGACAATGAGCAGTTCTTC	CASSQDGGDNEQFF
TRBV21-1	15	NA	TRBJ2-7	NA	TGTGCCAGCAGCAAACCCTGGACAGCTACCTACGAGCAGTACTTC	CASSKPWTATYEQYF
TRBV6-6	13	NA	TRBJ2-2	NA	TGTGCCAGCAGATTGGACGGAACCGGGGAGCTGTTTTTT	CASRLDGTGELFF
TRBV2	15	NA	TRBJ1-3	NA	TGTGCCAGCAGTGGACAGGTGAACTTTGGAAACACCATATATTTT	CASSGQVNFGNTIYF
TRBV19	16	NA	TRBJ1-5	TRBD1	TGTGCCACCCAGCCGGGACAGGGAATAAGTAATCAGCCCCAGCATTTT	CATQPGQGISNQPQHF
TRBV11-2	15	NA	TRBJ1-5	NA	TGTGCCAGCAGCTTAGAAGGCAGCCCAGAGCAGCCCCAGCATTTT	CASSLEGSPEQPQHF
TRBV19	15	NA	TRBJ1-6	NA	TGTGCCAGTACGACTGAACAGGGCGTGAATTCACCCCTCCACTTT	CASTTEQGVNSPLHF
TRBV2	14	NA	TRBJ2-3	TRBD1	TGTGCCAGCAGTTGGGACAGCTTCACAGATACGCAGTATTTT	CASSWDSFTDTQYF
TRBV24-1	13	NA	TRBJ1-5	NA	TGTGCCACCATTTTAGGGGCCAATCAGCCCCAGCATTTT	CATILGANQPQHF
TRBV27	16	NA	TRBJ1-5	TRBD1	TGTGCCAGCAGTACGATCCAGGGGGTAGGGAATCAGCCCCAGCATTTT	CASSTIQGVGNQPQHF
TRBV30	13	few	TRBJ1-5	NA	TGTGCCTGGAGTGCGGGGGGCCGACAGCCCCAGCATTTT	CAWSAGGRQPQHF
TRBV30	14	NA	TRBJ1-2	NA	TGTGCCTGGAGTAATAATAACCTAGACTATGGCTACACCTTC	CAWSNNNLDYGYTF
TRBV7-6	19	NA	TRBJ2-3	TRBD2	TGTGCCAGCAGCTTAGCGTCGGCTAGCGGGGGTGCTGGGGCAGATACGCAGTATTTT	CASSLASASGGAGADTQYF
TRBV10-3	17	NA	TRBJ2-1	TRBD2	TGTGCCATCAGGACCGGGACTAGCGGGGGGGCTGCTAATGAGCAGTTCTTC	CAIRTGTSGGAANEQFF